The rows below give T cell receptor beta chains drawn from one sample of a study of blood T cells in healthy people across ages. TCRdb itself ran the 5' RACE reads through MiXCR, one entry per CDR3 protein. The sample lists about 1.4 million distinct CDR3 sequences, approximately 59% seen once, with 5.5% to 8% in the top ten. The sample consisted of blood. The receptor set was obtained from a man between 18 and 29 years old in good health. CDR3s include the opening cysteine and the closing phenylalanine or tryptophan. A D gene is named only where the DNA matches it firmly. Only part of the rows carry a size: once, few, many, or a class if the clone is expanded.

15	TRBV27	TRBJ1-6	few	NA	TGTGCCAGCAGTTCCCGTGGGAGCTTTAATTCACCCCTCCACTTT	CASSSRGSFNSPLHF
14	TRBV27	TRBJ2-3	NA	NA	TGTGCCAGCAGTTTTTTAGCTCCTGGAGATACGCAGTATTTT	CASSFLAPGDTQYF
17	TRBV4-3	TRBJ1-2	NA	NA	TGCGCCAGCAGCCAAGATGTAGGTCCGGGCAGGGACTATGGCTACACCTTC	CASSQDVGPGRDYGYTF
16	TRBV7-9	TRBJ2-7	NA	NA	TGTGCCAGCAGCTTAGATTCCGGGTTACAGTCCTACGAGCAGTACTTC	CASSLDSGLQSYEQYF
17	TRBV7-2	TRBJ2-3	NA	TRBD2	TGTGCCAGCAGCTTAGCGCGGGGGGGATTGGGGTCAGATACGCAGTATTTT	CASSLARGGLGSDTQYF
16	TRBV7-9	TRBJ2-1	NA	NA	TGTGCCAGCAGCTTAGTTCTGGGGTTTTCCTACAATGAGCAGTTCTTC	CASSLVLGFSYNEQFF
14	TRBV29-1	TRBJ2-7	NA	NA	TGCAGCGTTGTCTGGTGGGAGGTACCCTACGAGCAGTACTTC	CSVVWWEVPYEQYF
18	TRBV7-2	TRBJ2-1	few	NA	TGTGCCAGCAGCTTAGCGCAACGGGGCACGAGCTCCTACAATGAGCAGTTCTTC	CASSLAQRGTSSYNEQFF
15	TRBV6-2/TRBV6-3	TRBJ1-1	NA	TRBD1	TGTGCCAGCAGAAAACAGGGGGCGAAGAACACTGAAGCTTTCTTT	CASRKQGAKNTEAFF
13	TRBV6-5	TRBJ2-7	NA	TRBD2	TGTGCCAGCAGTCGCGGGGGGGAATACGAGCAGTACTTC	CASSRGGEYEQYF
13	TRBV20-1	TRBJ2-7	NA	TRBD2	TGCAGTGCTACCAGACTAGCTGACTACGAGCAGTACTTC	CSATRLADYEQYF
15	TRBV28	TRBJ1-2	NA	NA	TGTGCCAGCAGTATGCTGAAGGGAGGGATATATGGCTACACCTTC	CASSMLKGGIYGYTF
12	TRBV20-1	TRBJ1-1	NA	NA	TGCAGTGCCGGGGACACGAACACTGAAGCTTTCTTT	CSAGDTNTEAFF
15	TRBV15	TRBJ2-1	NA	NA	TGTGCCACCAGCAGAGTGACGGCCGGTTACAATGAGCAGTTCTTC	CATSRVTAGYNEQFF
14	TRBV7-2	TRBJ2-1	few	NA	TGTGCCAGCAGCTCCGGGGCCTCGTGGGGTGGCGAGTTCTTC	CASSSGASWGGEFF
10	TRBV20-1	TRBJ2-7	once	NA	TGCAGCGCCCAAGTGTACGAGCAGTACTTC	CSAQVYEQYF
14	TRBV12-3/TRBV12-4	TRBJ1-6	few	NA	TGTGCCAGCCAACAGGGAGGAATAAATTCACCCCTCCACTTT	CASQQGGINSPLHF
15	TRBV29-1	TRBJ2-3	few	TRBD2	TGCAGCGTTGACCCACTAGCGGCCTTATCAGATACGCAGTATTTT	CSVDPLAALSDTQYF
13	TRBV12-3/TRBV12-4	TRBJ1-1	NA	NA	TGTGCCAGCAGTTCGCCACGGGGCTCGGAAGCTTTCTTT	CASSSPRGSEAFF
20	TRBV27	TRBJ2-2	NA	TRBD2	TGTGCCAGCAGTTTCTCCGGGACTAGCGGTCCCCGCGCGAACACCGGGGAGCTGTTTTTT	CASSFSGTSGPRANTGELFF
12	TRBV6-5	TRBJ1-2	NA	NA	TGTGCCAGCAGAAACAAAGGAGGGGGCTACACCTTC	CASRNKGGGYTF
12	TRBV7-9	TRBJ2-7	NA	NA	TGTGCCAGCAGCGCCGACAATGACGAGCAGTACTTC	CASSADNDEQYF
14	TRBV7-2	TRBJ1-6	NA	NA	TGTGCCAGCAGCCCTAGGGACGGAAATTCACCCCTCCACTTT	CASSPRDGNSPLHF
16	TRBV20-1	TRBJ2-1	NA	TRBD2	TGCAGTGCCGATTCCCCGAGGGCGGGGGGCTACAATGAGCAGTTCTTC	CSADSPRAGGYNEQFF
17	TRBV4-1	TRBJ1-3	NA	NA	TGCGCCAGCAGCCAAGGCCAGACAGTTCTCTCTGGAAACACCATATATTTT	CASSQGQTVLSGNTIYF
16	TRBV29-1	TRBJ2-3	NA	NA	TGCAGCGCCACGTCCCAGACAGGGAGGAGCACAGATACGCAGTATTTT	CSATSQTGRSTDTQYF
14	TRBV20-1	TRBJ2-3	NA	NA	TGCAGTGCTCGAATCAGGGGACGCACAGATACGCAGTATTTT	CSARIRGRTDTQYF
15	TRBV6-1	TRBJ2-3	NA	NA	TGTGCCAGCAGTCTCAATAGGCCTAGCACAGATACGCAGTATTTT	CASSLNRPSTDTQYF
16	TRBV12-3/TRBV12-4	TRBJ1-5	NA	NA	TGTGCCAGCTCTTTTTCAGGGGCGCGGAGCAATCAGCCCCAGCATTTT	CASSFSGARSNQPQHF
14	TRBV4-1	TRBJ1-1	NA	NA	TGCGCCAGCAGCCAAGATAAGGGCCTTTGGGAAGCTTTCTTT	CASSQDKGLWEAFF
14	TRBV6-1	TRBJ2-7	few	NA	TGTGTCAGCAGTGAAAGTTGGCTCGGATACGAGCAGTACTTC	CVSSESWLGYEQYF
14	TRBV27	TRBJ1-1	NA	NA	TGTGCCAGCAGTTTATATCGGGGGTACACTGAAGCTTTCTTT	CASSLYRGYTEAFF
15	TRBV7-9	TRBJ2-7	NA	TRBD1	TGTGCCAGCAGCCCTCGAGACAGGGTTTTCTACGAGCAGTACTTC	CASSPRDRVFYEQYF
11	TRBV20-1	TRBJ2-1	NA	TRBD2	TGCGTAGCGGGATCCTCTTACGAGCAGTTCTTC	CVAGSSYEQFF
14	TRBV7-9	TRBJ2-7	NA	NA	TGTGCCAGCAGCTTGCCGGACACTTCCTACGAGCAGTACTTC	CASSLPDTSYEQYF
14	TRBV28	TRBJ1-4	NA	NA	TGTGCCAGCAGGCCTTCGGGGGGCGAGAGAAAACTGTTTTTT	CASRPSGGERKLFF
16	TRBV20-1	TRBJ2-7	NA	TRBD2	TGCAGTGCTAGAGGCGCGACTAGCGGGAGTTCCCACGAGCAGTACTTC	CSARGATSGSSHEQYF
12	TRBV6-2/TRBV6-3	TRBJ2-3	NA	NA	TGTGCCAGCAGCCCGTCGTCCTACACGCAGTATTTT	CASSPSSYTQYF
14	TRBV5-1	TRBJ1-1	NA	TRBD1	TGCGCCAGCCACCGGACAGGGGCAGACACTGAAGCTTTCTTT	CASHRTGADTEAFF
15	TRBV12-3/TRBV12-4	TRBJ2-1	NA	TRBD2	TGTGCCAGCAGTTTCGCGGGCGGGGGGCGAGTGGAGCAGTTCTTC	CASSFAGGGRVEQFF
15	TRBV9	TRBJ1-3	NA	NA	TGTGCCAGCAGCGTAGGAGGGTCCGAGACAAACACCATATATTTT	CASSVGGSETNTIYF
15	TRBV5-5	TRBJ2-2	NA	NA	TGTGCCAGCAGCTTGAGGGAGGCGGTTCCCGGGGAGCTGTTTTTT	CASSLREAVPGELFF
16	TRBV7-9	TRBJ2-3	NA	NA	TGTGCCAGCAGCTTCTGGAGAGGCTCAATAAATGACACGCAGTATTTT	CASSFWRGSINDTQYF
15	TRBV12-3/TRBV12-4	TRBJ2-1	NA	TRBD2	TGTGCCAGCAGTTTAGCAGGAGGGCTAGCGGGAGTACGGTTCTTC	CASSLAGGLAGVRFF
16	TRBV12-3/TRBV12-4	TRBJ2-7	NA	TRBD1	TGTGCCAGCAGTCCTCATTTGACAGGGGCCATCGACGAGCAGTACTTC	CASSPHLTGAIDEQYF